The TCR beta chain described here comes from a study of cytomegalovirus exposure and HLA in healthy donors. A note on this clone: Its antigen is unidentified. One end of the junction fails to match germline, which may point to a read error. Other DNA sequences from this sample encode an identical CDR3 as well.

Donors counted as nominally healthy when sampled, yet unrecorded immune exposures were likely. The CDR3 has 17 amino acids. CDR1 is SGHDT and CDR2 is YYEEEE in the germline V gene. Amplification used 60 Vbeta primers and 13 Jbeta primers. Here immunoSEQ multiplex PCR was the method, and the copy in TCRdb shows in-frame clones only, minus some. Of fewer than 200,000 clones listed, roughly 80% are singletons. Points from the study as a whole: A list of around 160 TCR beta chains associated with cytomegalovirus was given. Rare sequences made up most TCRs, while some public TCRs were found in many donors. Compared with the roughly 700-donor mean, an Asian-associated ancestry cluster reportedly had fewer N-insertions, according to a later analysis.

The sequencing sample was made of PBMCs. The gene calls are TRBV5-6 and TRBJ2-2, with TRBD1 matching 7 bases. This receptor was identified in a female donor in good health and CMV-seronegative. The CDR3 DNA reads TGTGCCAGCACCCATCTCCAGGGACAGAGTCCCACCGGGGAACTGTTTTTT. Its translation: CASTHLQGQSPTGELFF.